A single sample gave rise to the 17 T cell receptor beta chains below, sequenced in a study of cytomegalovirus exposure and HLA in healthy donors. Primers: 60 Vbeta forward and 13 Jbeta reverse. Data came from immunoSEQ multiplex PCR; TCRdb stores just in-frame clones and leaves some out. Among approximately 140,000 clones listed, approximately 78% were seen once. Sequencing was performed on PBMCs. These receptors were taken from a human donor in good health.

The rearrangement joins TRBV11-2 to TRBJ2-5; TRBD2 matches at 8 bases. In germline, CDR1 is SGHAT, CDR2 FQNNGV. The CDR3 loop spans 15 amino acids. The V gene end was trimmed by 4 bases and the J gene end by 2 bases; junction bases not matched to a gene: 6. CDR3 region: CASSWTSPLQETQYF. The CDR3 DNA is TGTGCCAGCAGCTGGACTAGCCCTCTACAAGAGACCCAGTACTTC.

This chain connects TRBV9 to TRBJ1-3; maybe TRBD1 (6 bases). V was clipped by 3 bases and J by 3 bases, with 10 bases between them. The CDR3 sequence is 14 residues long. Germline V gene data show CDR1 as SGDLS and CDR2 as YYNGEE. CDR3 protein: CASSEAGDGNTIYF. CDR3 coding DNA: TGTGCCAGCAGCGAGGCAGGGGATGGAAACACCATATATTTT.

This clone was seen once. The chain links TRBV7-3 to TRBJ2-3; TRBD2 might be the D (5 bases). In germline, CDR1 is SGHTA, CDR2 FQGTGA. The CDR3 is 14 residues long. With 2 bases removed from V and 6 bases from J, the gap between germline ends came to 12 bases. The CDR3 DNA is TGTGCCAGCAGCTTATCGGGGAGAGGGGATACGCAGTATTTT. It translates to CASSLSGRGDTQYF.

The chain carries TRBV21-1 and TRBJ2-3; no check of the table's D call, TRBD2, against the DNA was made. TRBV21-1 is designated a pseudogene. The CDR3 contains 18 residues. CDR3 in DNA: TGTGCCAGCAGCAAAGGGGCGGCTAGCGGGGGGGCGGCGGATACGCAGTATTTT. This encodes CASSKGAASGGAADTQYF.

V gene TRBV7-8 combines with J gene TRBJ1-2; D unclear. V gave up 5 bases and J gave up 7 bases, with 26 bases separating them. Germline V gives CDR1 SGHVS, CDR2 FQNEAQ. The CDR3 runs 17 residues. CDR3 residues: CASSHLSWGESEGGYTF. In nucleotides, the CDR3 is TGTGCCAGCAGCCACCTTTCTTGGGGAGAATCGGAGGGTGGCTACACCTTC.

In regard to this clone: A read error may account for a junction end that differs from germline. The chain recombines TRBV5-4 with TRBJ2-1; D possibly corresponds to TRBD2 (6 bases). CDR1 is SGHNT and CDR2 is YYREEE in the germline V gene (reference sequence). This CDR3 region has 19 residues. CDR3: CASNLGGRGGEPNYNEQFF. CDR3 DNA: TGTGCCAGCAACTTGGGTGGGCGGGGCGGCGAACCGAACTACAATGAGCAGTTCTTC.

The chain links TRBV4-2 to TRBJ2-7, with D possibly matching TRBD1 (7 bases). V gave up 4 bases and J gave up 6 bases, with 25 bases separating them. This CDR3 has 17 residues. The germline V gene has CDR1 LGHNA and CDR2 YNFKEQ. CDR3 nucleotide sequence: TGTGCCAGCAGCCTCCGAGGGCAATTACAGGGGACTTCCGAGCAGTACTTC. Its translation: CASSLRGQLQGTSEQYF.

This clone was seen a single time. The V gene is TRBV2, the J gene TRBJ2-7; 9 positions match TRBD1. Per the germline V gene, CDR1 is SNHLY and CDR2 is FYNNEI. The V gene end was trimmed by 1 base and the J gene end by 5 bases; junction bases not matched to a gene: 6. This CDR3 is built from 15 residues. The CDR3 here is CASSEGDRVRHEQYF. The CDR3 region has the DNA TGTGCCAGCAGTGAAGGGGACAGGGTGAGGCACGAGCAGTACTTC. The full variable domain, its missing parts supplied by reference TRBV2 and TRBJ2-7, is EPEVTQTPSHQVTQMGQEVILRCVPISNHLYFYWYRQILGQKVEFLVSFYNNEISEKSEIFDDQFSVERPDGSNFTLKIRSTKLEDSAMYFCASSEGDRVRHEQYFGPGTRLTVT.

The J gene is TRBJ2-5, the V gene TRBV27, with 11 bases fitting TRBD2. This CDR3 comprises 16 residues. Germline assignment: CDR1 MNHEY and CDR2 SMNVEV (reference sequence). Trimming removed 3 bases from V and 2 bases from J; junction bases left unmatched: 5. For the CDR3, the DNA is TGTGCCAGCAGTTTTTTGTCTAGCGGGAGGCAAGAGACCCAGTACTTC. It encodes CASSFLSSGRQETQYF.

This chain joins TRBV9 and TRBJ2-7; 14 positions agree with TRBD2. V shed 3 bases, J shed 7 bases, and the junction held 9 bases outside the gene matches. The CDR3 has 16 residues. CDR1 and CDR2 (germline): SGDLS, YYNGEE. Here the CDR3 reads CASSAPGTSGSREQYF. CDR3 nucleotide sequence: TGTGCCAGCAGCGCCCCCGGGACTAGCGGGAGTAGGGAGCAGTACTTC.

V gene TRBV29-1 combines with J gene TRBJ1-2; 11 nucleotides align to TRBD1. The CDR3 runs to 14 residues. Unmatched junction bases numbered 9, after V lost 5 bases and J lost 7 bases. The germline V gene encodes CDR1 SQVTM and CDR2 ANQGSEA. CDR3 nucleotide sequence: TGCAGCGTTACCGCTCCGGACAGGGGGCCTGGCTACACCTTC. Translating gives CSVTAPDRGPGYTF.

This sequence joins TRBV9 and TRBJ2-3; D is uncertain. V dropped 0 bases and J dropped 2 bases, with 13 bases sitting between them. Germline V gives CDR1 SGDLS, CDR2 YYNGEE. This CDR3 region has 16 residues. The CDR3 here is CASSVVSTTNTDTQYF. The CDR3 DNA reads TGTGCCAGCAGCGTAGTGTCGACAACGAACACAGATACGCAGTATTTT.

The chain is built from TRBV5-1 and TRBJ2-1; possible D gene TRBD2, 5 bases. The length of the CDR3 is 15 residues. With 2 bases removed from V and 8 bases from J, the gap between germline ends came to 17 bases. Germline V gene lookup returns CDR1 SGHRS and CDR2 YFSETQ. The CDR3 DNA reads as TGCGCCAGCAGCTTAGGAAACCCGCGGGTCGATGAGCAGTTCTTC. Translated: CASSLGNPRVDEQFF. Variable domain in full (rest from reference TRBV5-1 and TRBJ2-1): KAGVTQTPRYLIKTRGQQVTLSCSPISGHRSVSWYQQTPGQGLQFLFEYFSETQRNKGNFPGRFSGRQFSNSRSEMNVSTLELGDSALYLCASSLGNPRVDEQFFGPGTRLTVL.

The CDR3 loop is CASIRTGSSYEQYF. In nucleotides, the CDR3 is TGTGCCAGCATTAGGACAGGGAGCTCCTACGAGCAGTACTTC. V usage is TRBV28 and J usage is TRBJ2-5; 8 positions match TRBD1. The closer fit of TRBJ2-7 to the DNA end suggests the J call may be wrong. CDR3 length: 14 residues. CDR1 MDHEN and CDR2 SYDVKM come from the germline V gene.

This chain links TRBV11-1 with TRBJ1-2; the match to TRBD1 covers 8 bases. Germline lookup yields CDR1 SGHAT and CDR2 FQDESV (reference sequence). V lost 0 bases to trimming and J lost 3 bases; unmatched junction nucleotides: 6. The CDR3 totals 16 residues. Written as DNA, the CDR3 is TGTGCCAGCAGCTTAGCCCCTGGACAGGGCGACTATGGCTACACCTTC. This gives the protein CASSLAPGQGDYGYTF.

This chain links TRBV9 with TRBJ2-7; TRBD2 aligns across 7 bases. Germline assignment: CDR1 SGDLS and CDR2 YYNGEE. The CDR3 length is 17 residues. V was clipped by 4 bases and J by 3 bases; unmatched bases: 16. The CDR3 sequence is CASSLQPSGALGYEQYF. The CDR3 coding sequence is TGTGCCAGCAGCCTCCAACCTAGCGGAGCCTTGGGCTACGAGCAGTACTTC.

The chain joins TRBV5-8 to TRBJ1-3; D may be TRBD1 (5 bases). The CDR3 runs to 16 residues. Trimming removed 0 bases from V and 0 bases from J, with 10 bases in between. Germline lookup yields CDR1 SGHTS and CDR2 YDEGEE. The CDR3 bases are TGTGCCAGCAGCTTGGTTCCAGGGCACTCTGGAAACACCATATATTTT. Translated: CASSLVPGHSGNTIYF.